A single sample gave rise to the 23 T cell receptor beta chains below, sequenced in a study of PD-L1 blockade in urothelial cancer. Profiled with immunoSEQ multiplex PCR; TCRdb holds only in-frame clones, not every one. The table records 35,000 or so clones, about a third of them present only once. Sequencing used tumor tissue, obtained before atezolizumab (anti-PD-L1) treatment. Every receptor here comes from a man in his sixties with urothelial cancer.

This clone is medium-sized within its sample. V usage is TRBV6-8 and J usage is TRBJ2-1; D call uncertain. The CDR3 contains 12 residues. The germline gives CDR1 MNHGY, CDR2 SAAAGT. V was shortened by 3 bases and J by 10 bases, with 10 bases between the two germline ends. The CDR3 is CASSYGALEQFF. The CDR3 bases are TGTGCCAGCAGTTATGGCGCACTAGAGCAGTTCTTC.

This clone was seen more than once but under ten times. The gene calls are TRBV10-2 and TRBJ1-2; 8 positions agree with TRBD1. V was pared by 8 bases and J by 5 bases, with 7 bases of the junction left unmatched. The CDR3 totals 13 residues. Looked up from germline, CDR1 is WSHSY and CDR2 is SAAADI. The CDR3 sequence: CASAGQGWYGYTF. In nucleotides, the CDR3 is TGCGCCAGCGCCGGACAGGGTTGGTATGGCTACACCTTC.

The chain carries TRBV30 and TRBJ1-2, with D unresolved. The CDR3 covers 12 residues. V lost 3 bases to trimming and J lost 0 bases, with 5 bases between them. Germline loops: CDR1 GTSNPN, CDR2 SVGIG (reference sequence). The CDR3: CAWRHANYGYTF. As DNA, the CDR3 is TGTGCCTGGAGACACGCTAACTATGGCTACACCTTC.

V and J are TRBV29-1 and TRBJ1-6; D gene unclear. Trimming removed 4 bases at V and 5 bases at J, with 9 bases between. Germline V CDR1 and CDR2: SQVTM, ANQGSEA. This CDR3 comprises 13 residues. The CDR3 coding sequence is TGCAGCGTTGTCGACGGGAATAATTCACCCCTCCACTTT. Translating it yields CSVVDGNNSPLHF.

This clone was detected once. V is TRBV15 and J is TRBJ2-6; D may correspond to TRBD1 or TRBD2 (5 bases each). This CDR3 has 17 residues. Germline CDR1 and CDR2: LNHNV and YYDKDF (reference sequence). Trimming shortened V by 0 bases and J by 3 bases, and 12 bases separated the two germline ends. CDR3: CATSRDLGGSGANVLTF. The CDR3 DNA is TGTGCCACCAGCAGAGATCTTGGGGGAAGTGGGGCCAACGTCCTGACTTTC.

This clone was recorded many times. The chain has TRBV6-8 and TRBJ1-4; TRBD1 agrees at 7 bases. Germline values: CDR1 MNHGY, CDR2 SAAAGT. The CDR3 sequence is 17 residues long. Trimming at V came to 6 bases and at J to 2 bases, leaving 12 bases not matched to a gene. CDR3 in DNA: TGTGCCAGCAGGGGCGCTCAGGGGGTCCCGACTAATGAAAAACTGTTTTTT. Translation gives CASRGAQGVPTNEKLFF.

This chain links TRBV6-8 with TRBJ2-7, with 12 bases fitting TRBD2. With 4 bases clipped from V and 4 bases from J, the junction kept 5 bases outside the gene matches. The CDR3 spans 15 residues. Germline CDR1 and CDR2: MNHGY and SAAAGT. The CDR3 DNA sequence: TGTGCCAGCAGTTCCCTAGCGGGAGGGGATTACGAGCAGTACTTC. Translating gives CASSSLAGGDYEQYF.

The genes are TRBV29-1 and TRBJ1-6; weak D call: TRBD1 (6 bases). Trimming removed 6 bases from V and 6 bases from J, with 12 bases in between. The CDR3 has 13 amino acids. Germline CDR1 reads SQVTM; CDR2 reads ANQGSEA. Here the CDR3 reads CSVAGALNSPLHF. Here the CDR3 DNA reads TGCAGCGTCGCGGGGGCTCTTAATTCACCCCTCCACTTT.

The chain links TRBV11-3 to TRBJ2-7; D is possibly TRBD1 (6 bases). V lost 3 bases to trimming and J lost 6 bases, with 15 bases between them. Germline V gene data show CDR1 as SGHNT and CDR2 as YENEEA. This CDR3 has 14 residues. The CDR3: CASSLDQGHREQYF. The CDR3 DNA is TGTGCCAGCAGCTTGGATCAGGGACATCGCGAGCAGTACTTC.

This clone showed up many times. V and J are TRBV2 and TRBJ1-3; 9 bases fit TRBD1. The length of the CDR3 is 15 residues. Germline V gives CDR1 SNHLY, CDR2 FYNNEI. V shed 5 bases and J 3 bases; nucleotides not matched to a gene: 5. The CDR3: CASSSQGADGNTIYF. CDR3 DNA sequence: TGTGCCAGCAGTTCACAGGGGGCGGATGGAAACACCATATATTTT.

V and J are TRBV18 and TRBJ1-3, with D unresolved. The CDR3 consists of 14 residues. Germline CDR1 is KGHSH and CDR2 is LQKENI. The germline V and J ends were trimmed by 6 bases and 0 bases, with 9 bases remaining between them. The CDR3 region has the DNA TGTGCCAGCTCCCGGGAGTACTCTGGAAACACCATATATTTT. Amino acids: CASSREYSGNTIYF.

This clone came up many times. The rearrangement uses TRBV10-3 and TRBJ2-1; D unresolved. The germline gives CDR1 ENHRY, CDR2 SYGVKD. V was shortened by 2 bases and J by 5 bases, with 16 bases between the two germline ends. This CDR3 contains 16 residues. CDR3 loop: CAISEPGPRYDNEQFF. CDR3 nucleotide sequence: TGTGCCATCAGTGAGCCCGGGCCTCGCTATGACAATGAGCAGTTCTTC.

The chain has TRBV6-8 and TRBJ2-3, with D possibly matching TRBD2 (6 bases). The germline gives CDR1 MNHGY, CDR2 SAAAGT. V was clipped by 10 bases and J by 0 bases, with 17 bases between them. The CDR3 sequence is 15 residues long. DNA of the CDR3: TGTGCCATCAAACAAACTAGCCCTAGCACAGATACGCAGTATTTT. Translation: CAIKQTSPSTDTQYF.

CDR3 in DNA: TGTGCCTGGAGTGTACGGGGGAGGGTTGATGAAAAACTGTTTTTT. It specifies CAWSVRGRVDEKLFF. The V call is TRBV30, the J call TRBJ1-4, with TRBD1 as a possible D gene (5 bases). Germline CDR1 GTSNPN, CDR2 SVGIG (reference sequence). CDR3 length: 15 residues. V shed 0 bases and J shed 6 bases, with 14 bases lying between them.

Notes on this clone: Compared with germline, one end of the junction differs, possibly owing to a read error. The rearrangement uses TRBV11-1 and TRBJ2-2; 10 bases align to TRBD2. The CDR3 contains 18 residues. The germline V gene encodes CDR1 SGHAT and CDR2 FQDESV (reference sequence). The CDR3, as DNA: TGTGTCAGCAGCTTTAGCCCTAGCGGGGGCCCGAACACCGGGGAGCTGTTTTTT. Protein sequence: CVSSFSPSGGPNTGELFF.

The chain has TRBV7-2 and TRBJ2-7, with D possibly being TRBD1 (5 bases). Looked up from germline, CDR1 is SGHTA and CDR2 is FQGNSA. The V end lost 4 bases, the J end lost 3 bases, and 16 bases lay between the germline ends. There are 15 residues in the CDR3. The CDR3 reads CASSYGWGEDYEQYF. The DNA of the CDR3 is TGTGCCAGCAGCTACGGTTGGGGCGAGGACTACGAGCAGTACTTC.

This chain connects TRBV28 to TRBJ1-2, with unresolved D. Trimming shortened V by 3 bases and J by 3 bases, and 17 bases separated the two germline ends. Germline values: CDR1 MDHEN, CDR2 SYDVKM. This CDR3 comprises 16 residues. The CDR3, as DNA: TGTGCCAGCAGTTTGGTCCCGCATCTAGCCTACTATGGCTACACCTTC. Translating gives CASSLVPHLAYYGYTF.

This chain connects TRBV5-1 to TRBJ1-3; no reliable D call. V was clipped by 2 bases and J by 0 bases, with 6 bases between them. Germline CDR1 and CDR2: SGHRS and YFSETQ. CDR3 length: 14 amino acids. CDR3 bases: TGCGCCAGCAGCTTTACGTTCTCTGGAAACACCATATATTTT. Its translation: CASSFTFSGNTIYF.

The V gene is TRBV6-8, the J gene TRBJ1-2, with TRBD1 as a possible D gene (6 bases). Germline V gives CDR1 MNHGY, CDR2 SAAAGT. The CDR3 contains 13 residues. Between the trimmed V and J ends, which lost 2 bases and 9 bases, there was a span of 13 bases. CDR3 in amino acids: CASSYQGLGSYTF. The CDR3 DNA is TGTGCCAGCAGTTACCAGGGGTTGGGTAGCTACACCTTC.

This chain joins TRBV9 and TRBJ1-5; 7 bases are shared with TRBD1. Per the germline V gene, CDR1 is SGDLS and CDR2 is YYNGEE. V dropped 9 bases and J dropped 6; count of bases not matched to a gene: 9. The CDR3 has 13 residues. As DNA, the CDR3 is TGTGCCACCCAGGACAGGAGAGCTCAGCCCCAGCATTTT. It is translated as CATQDRRAQPQHF.

The gene calls are TRBV18 and TRBJ2-7; 7 bases match TRBD1. With 1 base clipped from V and 6 bases from J, the junction kept 6 bases outside the gene matches. The CDR3 contains 14 residues. In germline, CDR1 is KGHSH, CDR2 LQKENI. The CDR3 spells CASSPLKTGSEQYF. CDR3 in DNA: TGTGCCAGCTCACCACTGAAGACAGGGAGCGAGCAGTACTTC.

The V gene is TRBV10-2, the J gene TRBJ2-7; 9 bases map to TRBD2. The CDR3 totals 16 residues. Germline-derived CDR1 and CDR2 are WSHSY and SAAADI. With 2 bases clipped from V and 2 bases from J, the junction kept 7 bases outside the gene matches. CDR3 region: CASSEDGLALTYEQYF. In DNA, the CDR3 is TGCGCCAGCAGTGAGGACGGACTAGCGCTAACCTACGAGCAGTACTTC.

CDR3 residues: CASSMTSGSAGGDTQYF. The CDR3 nucleotides read TGTGCCAGTAGTATGACTAGCGGGAGCGCTGGGGGAGATACGCAGTATTTT. The J gene is TRBJ2-3, the V gene TRBV19; 12 bases line up with TRBD2. CDR3 length: 17 residues. Germline trimming cut 3 bases from V and 5 bases from J; bases unmatched to any gene: 9. Germline values: CDR1 LNHDA, CDR2 SQIVND (reference sequence).